The 26 T cell receptor beta chains presented below share a single source sample, sequenced in a study of T cells after yellow fever vaccination. TCRdb ran MiXCR on the 5' RACE reads and lists one entry per CDR3 protein. The sample includes more than 300,000 distinct CDR3 sequences, around 11% seen only once; the top ten take over 3%. The sequencing used CD4+ T cells sorted from PBMCs, collected 45 days after the yellow fever booster vaccination. All receptors derive from a man in his late teens or twenties who received the YFV17D yellow fever vaccine.

This clonotype has at least ten counts. This chain links TRBV11-3 with TRBJ2-1, with D possibly called TRBD1 or TRBD2 (5 bases each). There are 15 residues in the CDR3. V dropped 1 base and J dropped 2 bases, with 9 bases sitting between them. CDR1 and CDR2 (germline): SGHNT, YENEEA. CDR3 bases: TGTGCCAGCAGCTTAGGAGGGGAAACCTACAATGAGCAGTTCTTC. Translated, it gives CASSLGGETYNEQFF.

This clonotype was seen a few times. The chain carries TRBV18 and TRBJ2-2; D remains unclear. The CDR3 extends over 12 amino acids. CDR1 is KGHSH and CDR2 is LQKENI in the germline V gene. V was trimmed by 4 bases and J by 5 bases, leaving 5 bases between them. CDR3 DNA sequence: TGTGCCAGCTCACAGTTTACCGGGGAGCTGTTTTTT. This encodes CASSQFTGELFF.

This clonotype has just a few counts. The chain couples TRBV24-1 to TRBJ2-3, with TRBD2 matching 7 bases. J was trimmed by 3 bases and V by 3 bases; bases with no gene match: 11. Germline lookup yields CDR1 KGHDR and CDR2 SFDVKD. The CDR3 is 17 amino acids. The CDR3 bases are TGTGCCACCAGTGATCCGGCAAGCGGGGACGTAACAGATACGCAGTATTTT. Protein product: CATSDPASGDVTDTQYF.

The chain uses TRBV7-2 and TRBJ1-5; D might be TRBD1 (5 bases). This CDR3 is 14 amino acids long. Trimming cost V 3 bases and J 6 bases, with 12 bases left between them. The germline CDR1 and CDR2 sequences are SGHTA and FQGNSA. The CDR3 sequence is CASSLTPGGQPQHF. The DNA for the CDR3 is TGTGCCAGCAGCTTGACCCCGGGGGGTCAGCCCCAGCATTTT. The whole variable domain, filled in from reference TRBV7-2 and TRBJ1-5, reads GAGVSQSPSNKVTEKGKDVELRCDPISGHTALYWYRQSLGQGLEFLIYFQGNSAPDKSGLPSDRFSAERTGGSVSTLTIQRTQQEDSAVYLCASSLTPGGQPQHFGDGTRLSIL.

This chain connects TRBV19 to TRBJ1-1; TRBD1 matches 7 bases. The CDR3 totals 13 residues. V lost 9 bases to trimming and J lost 3 bases; unmatched junction nucleotides: 7. Germline CDR1 and CDR2: LNHDA and SQIVND (reference sequence). The CDR3 coding sequence is TGTGCCAGCCTCGGACAGGCCTACACTGAAGCTTTCTTT. Encoded protein: CASLGQAYTEAFF.

The gene calls are TRBV2 and TRBJ2-5; D assignment may be TRBD1 or TRBD2 (5 bases each). The V end was cut by 6 bases, the J end by 9 bases, with 20 bases between. This CDR3 has 14 amino acids. The germline CDR1 and CDR2 sequences are SNHLY and FYNNEI. The CDR3 is CASSPRTGPGAQYF. CDR3 bases: TGTGCCAGCAGCCCCCGGACGGGACCCGGGGCCCAGTACTTC.

This clonotype was counted only a few times. The rearrangement uses TRBV6-5 and TRBJ2-7; tentatively, D is TRBD1 (5 bases). V lost 7 bases and J 0 bases, leaving 7 bases between the germline ends. CDR3 length: 12 amino acids. Looked up from germline, CDR1 is MNHEY and CDR2 is SVGAGI. CDR3 nucleotide sequence: TGTGCCAGCATCGACAGCTCCTACGAGCAGTACGTC. As protein: CASIDSSYEQYV.

This clonotype turned up a few times. The rearrangement uses TRBV6-6 and TRBJ1-2, with D possibly TRBD1 on 5 matching bases. CDR1 MNHNY and CDR2 SVGAGI come from the germline V gene (reference sequence). V lost 1 base and J lost 3, with 12 bases in between. The CDR3 loop spans 15 amino acids. The CDR3 DNA reads TGTGCCAGCAGTTACTGGATAACAGGAGACTATGGCTACACCTTC. This translates into CASSYWITGDYGYTF.

This chain uses TRBV3-1 with TRBJ2-3; 8 nucleotides match TRBD2. With V trimmed by 3 bases and J by 5 bases, 1 base remained unmatched. This CDR3 is built from 13 residues. The germline CDR1 and CDR2 sequences are LGHDT and YNNKEL (reference sequence). The DNA for the CDR3 is TGTGCCAGCAGCCACCGGGAGGGAGATACGCAGTATTTT. As protein: CASSHREGDTQYF.

CDR3 coding DNA: TGCGCCAGCAGCTTACAGGCTAATGAAAAACTGTTTTTT. It encodes CASSLQANEKLFF. The chain is built from TRBV5-1 and TRBJ1-4, with D tentatively TRBD1 (5 bases). Per germline, CDR1 SGHRS and CDR2 YFSETQ. Between the trimmed V and J ends, which lost 2 bases and 3 bases, there was a span of 5 bases. This CDR3 is 13 amino acids long. The full variable domain, its missing parts supplied by reference TRBV5-1 and TRBJ1-4, is KAGVTQTPRYLIKTRGQQVTLSCSPISGHRSVSWYQQTPGQGLQFLFEYFSETQRNKGNFPGRFSGRQFSNSRSEMNVSTLELGDSALYLCASSLQANEKLFFGSGTQLSVL.

The CDR3 spells CASRSQGAPYEQYF. DNA for the CDR3: TGTGCCAGCAGGTCCCAGGGGGCCCCCTACGAGCAGTACTTC. The rearrangement uses TRBV28 and TRBJ2-7; 8 nucleotides align to TRBD1. The germline CDR1 and CDR2 sequences are MDHEN and SYDVKM. V lost 6 bases, J lost 2 bases, and 6 bases stayed unmatched. This CDR3 comprises 14 residues.

This clonotype showed up just a few times. The chain carries TRBV6-6 and TRBJ1-5; 9 bases fit TRBD1. This CDR3 comprises 18 residues. The germline CDR1 and CDR2 sequences are MNHNY and SVGAGI (reference sequence). With V trimmed by 2 bases and J by 7 bases, 15 bases remained unmatched. The CDR3 spells CASSYPGTGSFSWQPQHF. The CDR3 DNA follows: TGTGCCAGCAGTTACCCCGGGACAGGGTCATTTAGCTGGCAGCCCCAGCATTTT.

This clonotype turned up a few times. V and J are TRBV24-1 and TRBJ2-5; 10 nucleotides line up with TRBD1. CDR1 is KGHDR and CDR2 is SFDVKD in the germline V gene. This CDR3 region has 15 residues. V shed 4 bases, J shed 5 bases, and the junction held 6 bases outside the gene matches. The CDR3 loop reads CATSDTGTGEETQYF. The CDR3 DNA follows: TGTGCCACCAGTGACACCGGGACAGGGGAGGAGACCCAGTACTTC.

This clonotype was seen more than once but under ten times. The CDR3 nucleotides read TGTGCCAGCCTCGGGCAGAACAATTCACCCCTCCACTTT. It encodes CASLGQNNSPLHF. The chain joins TRBV6-1 to TRBJ1-6; no clear D. Trimming shortened V by 8 bases and J by 7 bases, and 12 bases separated the two germline ends. Germline CDR1 reads MNHNS; CDR2 reads SASEGT. This CDR3 has 13 amino acids.

Ten or more counts support this clonotype. The chain is built from TRBV6-5 and TRBJ2-1; either TRBD1 or TRBD2 may supply D (6 bases each). This CDR3 contains 15 residues. V was cut by 4 bases and J by 3 bases, with 13 bases left in between. The germline V gene encodes CDR1 MNHEY and CDR2 SVGAGI. The CDR3 spells CASSFSGGLYNEQFF. The CDR3 DNA reads as TGTGCCAGCAGTTTTAGTGGGGGGCTCTACAATGAGCAGTTCTTC.

V gene TRBV10-2 combines with J gene TRBJ2-7; TRBD1 aligns across 9 bases. Germline values: CDR1 WSHSY, CDR2 SAAADI. CDR3 length: 14 residues. J lost 6 bases, V lost 4 bases, and 7 bases had no gene match. The CDR3, as DNA: TGCGCCAGCAGTGTTCCGGGACAGGGAGGCGAGCAGTACTTC. This encodes CASSVPGQGGEQYF.

The gene calls are TRBV11-1 and TRBJ1-1, with D unclear. V was pared by 6 bases and J by 3 bases, with 17 bases between. Germline CDR1 and CDR2: SGHAT and FQDESV (reference sequence). This CDR3 comprises 15 residues. The CDR3 DNA follows: TGTGCCAGCAGAATAGACCCCGGGCGGGACACTGAAGCTTTCTTT. Its protein product is CASRIDPGRDTEAFF.

In regard to this clonotype: One end of the junction is discordant with germline, which a read error may explain. The chain is built from TRBV23-1 and TRBJ2-3, with D unclear. TRBV23-1 is given ORF status, its function remaining uncertain. The CDR3 contains 14 residues. The CDR3 is CASIQPPLADTQYF. DNA for the CDR3: TGCGCCAGCATTCAACCCCCGCTGGCAGATACGCAGTATTTT.

This chain links TRBV7-9 with TRBJ1-2; no clear D gene. Germline V gene data show CDR1 as SEHNR and CDR2 as FQNEAQ (reference sequence). CDR3 length: 13 residues. V lost 1 base, J lost 8 bases, and 11 bases lay in between. The DNA of the CDR3 is TGTGCCAGCAGCTTAGAAGGCCAGCGGGGCTACACCTTC. Translating gives CASSLEGQRGYTF.

This clonotype was seen more than once but under ten times. The rearrangement links TRBV6-2 or TRBV6-3 to TRBJ2-3, with 11 bases that match TRBD2. The J segment lost 5 bases and the V segment lost 6 bases, leaving 4 bases of the junction unmatched. Germline-derived CDR1 and CDR2 are MNHEY and SVGEGT. The CDR3 has 14 residues. The CDR3, as DNA: TGTGCCAGCAGATTAGCGGGGGGGCAAGATACGCAGTATTTT. This codes for CASRLAGGQDTQYF.

This clonotype has just a few counts. The J gene is TRBJ1-2, the V gene TRBV7-9; no clear D gene. This CDR3 spans 15 amino acids. The germline V gene encodes CDR1 SEHNR and CDR2 FQNEAQ (reference sequence). Trimming removed 5 bases at V and 11 bases at J, with 24 bases between. This chain's CDR3 is CASSPGAAAVYQYTF. The CDR3, as DNA: TGTGCCAGCAGCCCGGGCGCGGCGGCGGTCTATCAATACACCTTC.

This clonotype showed up many times. J is TRBJ2-7 and V is TRBV5-6, with a tentative D call TRBD2 (7 bases). The germline gives CDR1 SGHDT, CDR2 YYEEEE. This CDR3 comprises 14 residues. Trimming shortened V by 2 bases and J by 2 bases, and 11 bases separated the two germline ends. The CDR3 nucleotides read TGTGCCAGCAGCTTCGGCGGGGGCCCCTACGAGCAGTACTTC. It codes for CASSFGGGPYEQYF.

In this sample, this clonotype turned up a few times. The V gene is TRBV5-5, the J gene TRBJ1-1, with 7 positions matching TRBD1. Trimming took 5 bases from V and 0 from J; bases not matched to a gene: 10. CDR1 is SGHKS and CDR2 is YYEKEE in the germline V gene (reference sequence). The CDR3 is made up of 16 amino acids. CDR3: CASRLIPGTVNTEAFF. In nucleotides, the CDR3 is TGTGCCAGCAGGCTCATTCCCGGGACAGTGAACACTGAAGCTTTCTTT.

The V call is TRBV6-6, the J call TRBJ1-1; no clear D. The CDR3 has 14 residues. Germline CDR1 is MNHNY and CDR2 is SVGAGI (reference sequence). Between the trimmed V and J ends, which lost 2 bases and 4 bases, there was a span of 11 bases. The CDR3: CASSYTVSGTEAFF. For the CDR3, the DNA is TGTGCCAGCAGTTACACGGTGAGTGGCACTGAAGCTTTCTTT.

This clonotype was detected only a few times. The J gene is TRBJ2-7, the V gene TRBV7-9, with a tentative D call TRBD1 (5 bases). The CDR3 length is 16 residues. Germline CDR1 reads SEHNR; CDR2 reads FQNEAQ (reference sequence). Trimming removed 4 bases from V and 5 bases from J, with 21 bases in between. CDR3 sequence (DNA): TGTGCCAGCAGCTCAGGGCCTCAAAGGCAACCCAACGAGCAGTACGTC. It yields the protein CASSSGPQRQPNEQYV.

V gene TRBV4-2 combines with J gene TRBJ2-7; 7 bases align to TRBD1. The V gene's germline CDR1 is LGHNA and CDR2 YNFKEQ. The J segment lost 4 bases and the V segment lost 4 bases, leaving 7 bases of the junction unmatched. The CDR3 totals 14 residues. The CDR3: CASSPGTELYEQYF. CDR3 nucleotide sequence: TGTGCCAGCAGCCCTGGGACAGAGCTATACGAGCAGTACTTC.